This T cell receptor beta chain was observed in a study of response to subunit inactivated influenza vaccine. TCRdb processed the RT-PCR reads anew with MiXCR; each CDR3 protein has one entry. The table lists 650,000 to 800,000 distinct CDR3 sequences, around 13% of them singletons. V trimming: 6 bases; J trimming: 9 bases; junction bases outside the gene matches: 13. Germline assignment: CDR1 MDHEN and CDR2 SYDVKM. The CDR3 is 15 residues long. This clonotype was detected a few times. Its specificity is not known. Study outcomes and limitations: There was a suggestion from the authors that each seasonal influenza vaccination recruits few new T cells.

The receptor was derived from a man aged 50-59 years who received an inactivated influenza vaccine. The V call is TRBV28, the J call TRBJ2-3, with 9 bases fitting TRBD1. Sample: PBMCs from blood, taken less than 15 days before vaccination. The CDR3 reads CASSPPGTGLLTQYF. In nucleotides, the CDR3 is TGTGCCAGCAGCCCGCCCGGGACAGGGTTATTAACGCAGTATTTT.